This T cell receptor (beta chain) was identified in a study of blood T cell repertoires in COVID-19. CDR1 and CDR2 (germline): DFQATT, SNEGSKA (reference sequence). The CDR3 consists of 15 residues. V trimming: 3 bases; J trimming: 0 bases; junction bases outside the gene matches: 7. Only in-frame clones appear in the TCRdb table, and some are missing; sequencing was by immunoSEQ multiplex PCR. The data show 150,000 to 200,000 clones, with approximately 86% seen just once and approximately 2.3% held by the top ten. Sequenced material: peripheral blood. This clonotype was sampled from a man between 65 and 85 years old with active or convalescent COVID-19. The gene calls are TRBV20-1 and TRBJ2-7; TRBD1 aligns across 8 bases. CDR3 nucleotides: TGCAGTGCTAGTCCCGGGGACAGGATCTCCTACGAGCAGTACTTC. This gives the protein CSASPGDRISYEQYF.